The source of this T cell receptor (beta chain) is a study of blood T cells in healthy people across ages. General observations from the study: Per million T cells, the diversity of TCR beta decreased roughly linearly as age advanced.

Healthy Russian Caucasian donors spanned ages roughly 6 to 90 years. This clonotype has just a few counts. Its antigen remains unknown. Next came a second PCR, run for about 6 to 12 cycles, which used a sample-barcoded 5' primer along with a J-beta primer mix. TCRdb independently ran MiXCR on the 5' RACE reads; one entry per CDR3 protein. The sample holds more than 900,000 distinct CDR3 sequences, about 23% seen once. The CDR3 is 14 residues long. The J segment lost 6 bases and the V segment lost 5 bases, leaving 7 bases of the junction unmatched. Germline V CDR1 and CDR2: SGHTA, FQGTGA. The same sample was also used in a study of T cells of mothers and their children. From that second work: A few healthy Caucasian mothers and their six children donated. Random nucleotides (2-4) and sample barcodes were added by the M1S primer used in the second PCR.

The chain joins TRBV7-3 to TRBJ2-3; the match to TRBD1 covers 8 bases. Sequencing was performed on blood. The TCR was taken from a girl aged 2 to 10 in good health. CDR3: CASSRTGGRDTQYF. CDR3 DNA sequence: TGTGCCAGCAGCCGTACAGGGGGTAGGGATACGCAGTATTTT.